These 29 T cell receptor beta chains were sequenced from one sample in a study of blood T cell repertoires in COVID-19. Profiling relied on immunoSEQ multiplex PCR, and the TCRdb table lists in-frame clones only, not all of them. Here the sample spans some 130,000 clones, around 89% being singletons. Source material: peripheral blood. All receptors come from a man in his 70s with active COVID-19.

The CDR3 region is CATSDLRETQYF. CDR3 in DNA: TGTGCCACCAGTGATTTGCGGGAGACCCAGTACTTC. The J gene is TRBJ2-5, the V gene TRBV24-1; no firm D call. Germline V lookup: CDR1 KGHDR, CDR2 SFDVKD. The CDR3 sequence is 12 residues long. V was trimmed by 0 bases and J by 5 bases, leaving 3 bases between them.

This chain links TRBV6-5 with TRBJ2-5, with D possibly being TRBD1 (6 bases). Looked up from germline, CDR1 is MNHEY and CDR2 is SVGAGI. This CDR3 has 16 residues. Trimming left V 2 bases short and J 1 base short, with 14 bases between. CDR3 DNA: TGTGCCAGCAGTTACCAAAGCTGGACAGCCCAAGAGACCCAGTACTTC. It codes for CASSYQSWTAQETQYF.

This clone was seen only a few times. V gene TRBV28 combines with J gene TRBJ2-3; weak D call: TRBD1 (5 bases). This CDR3 has 13 residues. Germline lookup yields CDR1 MDHEN and CDR2 SYDVKM. V lost 4 bases and J 3 bases, leaving 8 bases between the germline ends. CDR3 DNA sequence: TGTGCCAGCAGTTACTCAGGGACAGATACGCAGTATTTT. Encoded protein: CASSYSGTDTQYF.

The chain recombines TRBV10-1 with TRBJ1-1; possible D gene TRBD1, 5 bases. V lost 4 bases and J 1 base, leaving 7 bases between the germline ends. Per germline, CDR1 WNHNN and CDR2 SYGVQD (reference sequence). The CDR3 runs to 13 residues. This CDR3 reads CASSAQGNTEAFF. CDR3 coding DNA: TGCGCCAGCAGTGCTCAGGGGAACACTGAAGCTTTCTTT.

This chain uses TRBV19 with TRBJ1-2, with TRBD1 as a possible D gene (5 bases). There are 14 residues in the CDR3. CDR1 is LNHDA, CDR2 SQIVND, per germline (reference sequence). With 4 bases removed from V and 4 bases from J, the gap between germline ends came to 13 bases. In DNA, the CDR3 is TGTGCCAGTAGTAGGGACTTCCCAAGCTATGGCTACACCTTC. It yields the protein CASSRDFPSYGYTF.

The rearrangement joins TRBV6-1 to TRBJ1-5, with 8 bases fitting TRBD1. Germline lookup yields CDR1 MNHNS and CDR2 SASEGT. J was trimmed by 1 base and V by 1 base; bases with no gene match: 9. The CDR3 totals 18 residues. The CDR3 region is CASSEGTGFLWSNQPQHF. CDR3 coding DNA: TGTGCCAGCAGTGAAGGGACAGGGTTCCTTTGGAGCAATCAGCCCCAGCATTTT.

The rearrangement links TRBV24-1 to TRBJ2-1, with 7 bases identical to TRBD2. The V gene end was trimmed by 3 bases and the J gene end by 6 bases; junction bases not matched to a gene: 10. The CDR3 covers 16 residues. Per germline, CDR1 KGHDR and CDR2 SFDVKD. This CDR3 reads CATSDPSGGVFNEQFF. The CDR3 DNA reads TGTGCCACCAGTGATCCTAGCGGAGGGGTGTTCAATGAGCAGTTCTTC.

The V call is TRBV7-9, the J call TRBJ2-7; 8 bases align to TRBD1. Germline CDR1 and CDR2: SEHNR and FQNEAQ (reference sequence). The CDR3 sequence is 14 residues long. V dropped 2 bases and J dropped 5; count of bases not matched to a gene: 5. The CDR3 loop is CASSLTGGLDEQYF. In DNA form, the CDR3 reads TGTGCCAGCAGCTTAACAGGGGGTTTGGACGAGCAGTACTTC.

Turning to this clone: This sample also contains other DNA sequences that code for the same CDR3. This chain uses TRBV2 with TRBJ2-7; 7 nucleotides line up with TRBD2. The CDR3 consists of 12 residues. Germline V lookup: CDR1 SNHLY, CDR2 FYNNEI. Losses at the gene ends were 7 bases for V and 1 base for J; bases not matched to a gene: 1. In DNA, the CDR3 is TGTGCCAGCACTAGCGGATCCTACGAGCAGTACTTC. It codes for CASTSGSYEQYF.

The V and J genes are TRBV28 and TRBJ2-7, with TRBD1 matching 8 bases. The CDR3 sequence is 15 residues long. V was pared by 5 bases and J by 5 bases, with 11 bases of the junction left unmatched. Germline-derived CDR1 and CDR2 are MDHEN and SYDVKM. In nucleotides, the CDR3 is TGTGCCAGCAGTCCGGACAGGGTAAAGGGTAACGAGCAGTACTTC. This codes for CASSPDRVKGNEQYF.

The V call is TRBV2, the J call TRBJ2-1; TRBD2 matches at 16 bases. V was pared by 4 bases and J by 5 bases, with 5 bases of the junction left unmatched. This CDR3 spans 17 amino acids. CDR1 is SNHLY and CDR2 is FYNNEI in the germline V gene. The CDR3: CASSGGLAGGPDNEQFF. The CDR3 nucleotides are TGTGCCAGCAGTGGGGGACTAGCGGGAGGGCCGGACAATGAGCAGTTCTTC.

V and J are TRBV18 and TRBJ2-7; the D is unclear. The germline V gene encodes CDR1 KGHSH and CDR2 LQKENI. This CDR3 is built from 17 residues. V lost 4 bases and J lost 3, with 22 bases in between. The CDR3 loop is CASSHQSMTESRYEQYF. CDR3 sequence (DNA): TGTGCCAGCTCACACCAGAGTATGACGGAGTCGCGCTACGAGCAGTACTTC.

The V gene is TRBV12-3 or TRBV12-4, the J gene TRBJ2-1; 11 bases are a match to TRBD1. The CDR3 sequence is 12 residues long. Trimming at V came to 6 bases and at J to 16 bases, leaving 8 bases not matched to a gene. CDR3 residues: CASRGDRGKDFF. CDR3 coding DNA: TGTGCCAGCAGGGGGGACAGGGGGAAGGATTTCTTC.

The chain combines TRBV2 with TRBJ1-1; the match to TRBD1 covers 9 bases. There are 15 residues in the CDR3. Germline lookup yields CDR1 SNHLY and CDR2 FYNNEI. V was pared by 6 bases and J by 4 bases, with 9 bases of the junction left unmatched. The CDR3 DNA is TGTGCCAGCAGCATCAACAGGGGGCAAACCACTGAAGCTTTCTTT. Translated, it gives CASSINRGQTTEAFF.

The chain is built from TRBV19 and TRBJ2-5; D may be TRBD1 (8 bases). The V and J ends lost 7 bases and 5 bases respectively, with 23 bases between them. Germline V gene lookup returns CDR1 LNHDA and CDR2 SQIVND (reference sequence). This CDR3 region has 16 residues. The CDR3 region is CASTDRAGTMGETQYF. The CDR3 region has the DNA TGTGCCAGTACGGACAGGGCCGGGACTATGGGGGAGACCCAGTACTTC. Combining the CDR3 with reference TRBV19 and TRBJ2-5 gives the whole variable domain DGGITQSPKYLFRKEGQNVTLSCEQNLNHDAMYWYRQDPGQGLRLIYYSQIVNDFQKGDIAEGYSVSREKKESFPLTVTSAQKNPTAFYLCASTDRAGTMGETQYFGPGTRLLVL.

The V call is TRBV19, the J call TRBJ2-1, with D possibly matching TRBD2 (5 bases). This CDR3 has 15 amino acids. The V and J ends lost 8 bases and 2 bases respectively, with 16 bases between them. Germline assignment: CDR1 LNHDA and CDR2 SQIVND (reference sequence). Here the CDR3 reads CASASPARAYNEQFF. CDR3 nucleotides: TGTGCCAGTGCCTCCCCCGCGAGGGCCTACAATGAGCAGTTCTTC. Using reference TRBV19 and TRBJ2-1 for the parts outside the CDR3, the full variable domain is DGGITQSPKYLFRKEGQNVTLSCEQNLNHDAMYWYRQDPGQGLRLIYYSQIVNDFQKGDIAEGYSVSREKKESFPLTVTSAQKNPTAFYLCASASPARAYNEQFFGPGTRLTVL.

The chain couples TRBV27 to TRBJ2-7, with 10 bases matching TRBD2. The junction had 8 bases not matched to a gene; V was cut back by 6 bases and J by 6 bases. Germline V gene data show CDR1 as MNHEY and CDR2 as SMNVEV (reference sequence). The CDR3 extends over 14 amino acids. CDR3 amino acids: CASRASGRNPEQYF. For the CDR3, the DNA is TGTGCCAGCAGGGCTAGCGGGAGAAATCCCGAGCAGTACTTC.

The chain is built from TRBV6-6 and TRBJ2-5; tentative D call: TRBD1 (5 bases). This CDR3 spans 14 amino acids. Germline CDR1 reads MNHNY; CDR2 reads SVGAGI (reference sequence). Between the trimmed V and J ends, which lost 0 bases and 5 bases, there was a span of 10 bases. CDR3 region: CASSYSQGRETQYF. In DNA form, the CDR3 reads TGTGCCAGCAGTTACTCGCAGGGCCGGGAGACCCAGTACTTC.

The genes are TRBV29-1 and TRBJ1-1; TRBD1 matches 11 bases. Germline-derived CDR1 and CDR2 are SQVTM and ANQGSEA. The CDR3 is 17 residues long. The V and J ends lost 6 bases and 6 bases, in that order; junction bases with no gene match: 18. CDR3 residues: CSVARTGGRLDNAEAFF. The CDR3 region has the DNA TGCAGCGTGGCACGGACAGGGGGCCGGCTAGATAATGCTGAAGCTTTCTTT.

The chain is built from TRBV27 and TRBJ2-6; the match to TRBD1 covers 10 bases. The ends lost 5 bases at V and 0 bases at J; junction bases unmatched: 10. CDR3 length equals 19 residues. In germline, CDR1 is MNHEY, CDR2 SMNVEV (reference sequence). The CDR3 nucleotides read TGTGCCAGCAGTAGGACCTTGGGACAGGGGAGCTCTGGGGCCAACGTCCTGACTTTC. Protein sequence: CASSRTLGQGSSGANVLTF. The whole variable domain, remainder taken from reference TRBV27 and TRBJ2-6, is EAQVTQNPRYLITVTGKKLTVTCSQNMNHEYMSWYRQDPGLGLRQIYYSMNVEVTDKGDVPEGYKVSRKEKRNFPLILESPSPNQTSLYFCASSRTLGQGSSGANVLTFGAGSRLTVL.

This clone was picked up one time. The chain carries TRBV20-1 and TRBJ2-7; 7 nucleotides agree with TRBD1. The CDR3 runs to 13 residues. V lost 3 bases and J lost 6; bases outside the gene matches: 8. Germline V lookup: CDR1 DFQATT, CDR2 SNEGSKA (reference sequence). The CDR3 sequence is CSASPTGVFEQYF. In nucleotides, the CDR3 is TGCAGTGCTAGTCCCACAGGGGTGTTCGAGCAGTACTTC.

The chain uses TRBV2 and TRBJ2-5; 9 nucleotides line up with TRBD2. In germline, CDR1 is SNHLY, CDR2 FYNNEI. This CDR3 is 15 amino acids long. Trimming took 4 bases from V and 1 from J; bases not matched to a gene: 4. DNA for the CDR3: TGTGCCAGCAGTGGGCGGGGGGGGTTCCAAGAGACCCAGTACTTC. Its translation: CASSGRGGFQETQYF.

DNA for the CDR3: TGTGCCAGCTCAGATCGGGGTCCTTCCCGGGAGACCCAGTACTTC. Encoded protein: CASSDRGPSRETQYF. The J gene is TRBJ2-5, the V gene TRBV18; possibly TRBD2 for D (5 bases). This CDR3 spans 15 amino acids. V lost 5 bases and J lost 5, with 18 bases in between. Germline V gene data show CDR1 as KGHSH and CDR2 as LQKENI.

This chain joins TRBV29-1 and TRBJ1-1, with 7 bases fitting TRBD1. The CDR3 has 13 amino acids. Looked up from germline, CDR1 is SQVTM and CDR2 is ANQGSEA. The ends lost 3 bases at V and 4 bases at J; junction bases unmatched: 5. CDR3 sequence reads: CSVEQGGGTEAFF. The CDR3 nucleotides are TGCAGCGTTGAGCAGGGGGGTGGCACTGAAGCTTTCTTT.

In this sample, this clone turned up once. This chain joins TRBV2 and TRBJ1-2, with 7 bases that match TRBD1. The CDR3 extends over 13 amino acids. Germline trimming cut 9 bases from V and 1 base from J; bases unmatched to any gene: 5. Germline V lookup: CDR1 SNHLY, CDR2 FYNNEI. The CDR3 is CARRQGGNYGYTF. Here the CDR3 DNA reads TGTGCCAGAAGACAGGGAGGTAACTATGGCTACACCTTC.

This clone was seen once. V usage is TRBV28 and J usage is TRBJ2-2, with 10 nucleotides matching TRBD2. V dropped 2 bases and J dropped 8; count of bases not matched to a gene: 5. The length of the CDR3 is 15 residues. CDR1 MDHEN and CDR2 SYDVKM come from the germline V gene. In DNA form, the CDR3 reads TGTGCCAGCAGTTTAGGGGCTAGCGGGAGTGGGGAGCTGTTTTTT. Translated: CASSLGASGSGELFF.

This clone was observed a handful of times. The V call is TRBV5-8, the J call TRBJ1-1; perhaps TRBD1 as D (5 bases). From germline, CDR1 is SGHTS and CDR2 YDEGEE. V lost 3 bases to trimming and J lost 1 base, with 16 bases between them. CDR3 length: 16 residues. This chain's CDR3 is CASSSARDSANTEAFF. Written as DNA, the CDR3 is TGTGCCAGCAGCTCGGCGAGAGACAGTGCGAACACTGAAGCTTTCTTT.

As DNA, the CDR3 is TGTGCCAGCAGTTCTAGGTCCTACGAGCAGTACTTC. Its protein is CASSSRSYEQYF. The V gene is TRBV6-2 or TRBV6-3, the J gene TRBJ2-7; no clear D. CDR3 length: 12 residues. Germline lookup yields CDR1 MNHEY and CDR2 SVGEGT. Trimming took 4 bases from V and 1 from J, leaving 5 bases between them.

The rearrangement joins TRBV24-1 to TRBJ1-5, with TRBD1 matching 7 bases. This CDR3 has 14 amino acids. With V trimmed by 4 bases and J by 5 bases, 4 bases remained unmatched. CDR1 is KGHDR, CDR2 SFDVKD, per germline. The CDR3 DNA is TGTGCCACCAGTGACCCTGACAGGGATCAGCCCCAGCATTTT. It encodes CATSDPDRDQPQHF.